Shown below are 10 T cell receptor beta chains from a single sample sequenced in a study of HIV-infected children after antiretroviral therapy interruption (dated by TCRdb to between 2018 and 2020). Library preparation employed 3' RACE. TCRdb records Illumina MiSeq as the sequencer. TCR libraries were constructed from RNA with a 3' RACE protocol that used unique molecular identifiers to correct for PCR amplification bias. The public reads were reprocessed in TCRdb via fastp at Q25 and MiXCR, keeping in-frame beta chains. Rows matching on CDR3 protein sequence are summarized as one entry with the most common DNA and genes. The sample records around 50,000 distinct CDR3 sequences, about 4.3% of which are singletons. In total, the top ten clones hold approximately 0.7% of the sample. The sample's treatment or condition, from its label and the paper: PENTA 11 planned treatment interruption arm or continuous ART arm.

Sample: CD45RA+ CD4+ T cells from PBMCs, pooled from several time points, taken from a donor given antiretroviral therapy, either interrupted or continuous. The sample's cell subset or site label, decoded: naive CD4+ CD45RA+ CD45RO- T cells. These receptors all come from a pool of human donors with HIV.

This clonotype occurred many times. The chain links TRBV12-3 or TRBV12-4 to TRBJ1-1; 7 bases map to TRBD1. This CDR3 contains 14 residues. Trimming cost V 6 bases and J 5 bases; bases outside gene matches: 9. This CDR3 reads CASRLQGRGTEAFF. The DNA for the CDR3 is TGTGCCAGCAGGCTACAGGGGCGTGGGACTGAAGCTTTCTTT.

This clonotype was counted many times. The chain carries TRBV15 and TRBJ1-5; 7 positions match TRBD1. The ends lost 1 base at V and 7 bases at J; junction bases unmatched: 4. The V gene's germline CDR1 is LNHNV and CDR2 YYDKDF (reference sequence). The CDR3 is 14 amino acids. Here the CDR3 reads CATSRGGGRQPQHF. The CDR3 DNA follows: TGTGCCACCAGCAGAGGAGGGGGCAGGCAGCCCCAGCATTTT.

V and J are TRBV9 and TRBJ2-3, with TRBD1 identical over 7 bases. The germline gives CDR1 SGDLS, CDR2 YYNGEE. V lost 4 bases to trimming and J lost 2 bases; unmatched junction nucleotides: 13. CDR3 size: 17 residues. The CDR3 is CASSLRSRDRDTDTQYF. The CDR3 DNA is TGTGCCAGCAGCTTACGTTCCCGGGACAGAGACACAGATACGCAGTATTTT.

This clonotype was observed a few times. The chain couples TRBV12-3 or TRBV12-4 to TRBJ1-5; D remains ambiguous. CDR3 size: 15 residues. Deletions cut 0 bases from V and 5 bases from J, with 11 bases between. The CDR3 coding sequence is TGTGCCAGCAGTTTAGCCGGGGTTCTTCATCAGCCCCAGCATTTT. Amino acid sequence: CASSLAGVLHQPQHF.

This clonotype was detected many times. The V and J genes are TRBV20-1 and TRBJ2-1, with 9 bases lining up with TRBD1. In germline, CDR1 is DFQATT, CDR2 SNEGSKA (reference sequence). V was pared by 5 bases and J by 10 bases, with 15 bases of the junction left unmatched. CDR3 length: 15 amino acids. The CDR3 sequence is CSAEDLGQGLREQFF. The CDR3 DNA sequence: TGCAGTGCTGAAGATTTAGGACAGGGGTTGCGGGAGCAGTTCTTC.

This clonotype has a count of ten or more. DNA of the CDR3: TGTGCCAGCAGCTTGGGGGCCAACATAAACACTGAAGCTTTCTTT. Protein product: CASSLGANINTEAFF. This chain links TRBV7-2 with TRBJ1-1; possibly TRBD1 for D (6 bases). V was pared by 3 bases and J by 2 bases, with 13 bases between. This CDR3 spans 15 amino acids. Germline CDR1 is SGHTA and CDR2 is FQGNSA. Using reference TRBV7-2 and TRBJ1-1 for the parts outside the CDR3, the full variable domain is GAGVSQSPSNKVTEKGKDVELRCDPISGHTALYWYRQSLGQGLEFLIYFQGNSAPDKSGLPSDRFSAERTGGSVSTLTIQRTQQEDSAVYLCASSLGANINTEAFFGQGTRLTVV.

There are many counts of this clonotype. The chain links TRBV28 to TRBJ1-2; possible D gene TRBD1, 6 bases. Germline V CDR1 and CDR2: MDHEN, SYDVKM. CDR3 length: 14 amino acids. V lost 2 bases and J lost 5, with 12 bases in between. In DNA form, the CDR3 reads TGTGCCAGCAGTTTAAATGACAGGTCTTATGGCTACACCTTC. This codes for CASSLNDRSYGYTF.

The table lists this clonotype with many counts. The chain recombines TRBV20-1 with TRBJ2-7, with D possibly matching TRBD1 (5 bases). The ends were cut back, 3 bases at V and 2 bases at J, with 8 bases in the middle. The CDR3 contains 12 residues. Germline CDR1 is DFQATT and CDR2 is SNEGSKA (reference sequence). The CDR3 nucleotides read TGCAGTGCTAGGGGGCCCCCCTACGAGCAGTACTTC. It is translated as CSARGPPYEQYF.

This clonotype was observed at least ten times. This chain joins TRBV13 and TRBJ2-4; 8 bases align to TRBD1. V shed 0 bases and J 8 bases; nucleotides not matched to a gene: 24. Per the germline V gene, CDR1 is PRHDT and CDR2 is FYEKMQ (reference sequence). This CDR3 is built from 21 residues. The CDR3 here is CASSLGWARGRGPPKKHIQYF. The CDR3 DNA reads TGTGCCAGCAGCTTAGGATGGGCCAGGGGGCGTGGGCCCCCCAAAAAACACATTCAGTACTTC.

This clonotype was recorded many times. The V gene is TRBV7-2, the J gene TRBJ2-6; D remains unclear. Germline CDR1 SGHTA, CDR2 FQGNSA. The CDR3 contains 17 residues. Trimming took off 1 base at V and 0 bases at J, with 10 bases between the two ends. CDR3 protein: CASSLGPDISGANVLTF. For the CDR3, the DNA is TGTGCCAGCAGCTTAGGGCCTGACATCTCTGGGGCCAACGTCCTGACTTTC.